What follows is one T cell receptor beta chain and its context. Antigen specificity is unknown. At one end, the junction sequence differs from germline, possibly due to a read error. Looked up from germline, CDR1 is MNHEY and CDR2 is SVGAGI. There are 17 residues in the CDR3. A modified ARM-PCR protocol with three rounds of nested PCR amplified TCRbeta. TCRdb independently ran MiXCR on the multiplex PCR reads; one entry per CDR3 protein. The sample includes roughly 43,000 distinct CDR3 sequences, roughly 60% of them seen just once. This specimen comes from a study of tumor and adjacent non-tumor tissue in lung cancer. Turning to the study itself: Samples averaged approximately 4.2 million productive TCRbeta reads each. Study-wide findings and caveats: Tumor tissue had significantly higher TCR diversity than normal lung.

No cell sorting was done before RNA was extracted from the tissue. More than 3 cm separated this lung sample from the edge of the tumor. Newly diagnosed lung cancer patients had thoracic surgery in China, August–November 2014, without prior chemotherapy. Sequencing was performed on distant non-tumor lung tissue. This TCR was sampled from a man aged 50 to 60 with non-small cell lung cancer. V is TRBV6-5 and J is TRBJ2-1, with 11 bases matching TRBD2. The CDR3 DNA is TGTGTCAGCAGTTACAGCAACCCTAGCGGGGGGTACAATGAGCAGTTCTTC. This gives the protein CVSSYSNPSGGYNEQFF.